The clone carrying this T cell receptor (beta chain) was observed a few times. This record comes from a study of T-cell reconstitution after alpha-beta-depleted transplantation in children. The CDR3 runs 17 residues. J gave up 8 bases and V 4 bases, and 12 bases lay outside the gene matches. Germline CDR1 and CDR2: LGHDT and YNNKEL (reference sequence). Unique molecular identifiers were used to barcode this TCRbeta library. Using its own MiXCR run on the PCR reads, TCRdb lists one record per CDR3 protein. The table records some 390,000 distinct CDR3 sequences, around 20% of them present only once. The chain is built from TRBV3-1 and TRBJ2-1; 12 bases are a match to TRBD2. The sequence was obtained from a human donor who donated a stem cell graft to a child with acute myeloid leukemia. The sample consisted of PBMCs from the stem cell graft donor, taken from the stem cell graft. CDR3: CASSPLLAGGRRDEQFF. In DNA form, the CDR3 reads TGTGCCAGCAGCCCTCTACTAGCGGGGGGCCGGCGCGATGAGCAGTTCTTC.